The 26 T cell receptor beta chains given below trace back to one sample, sequenced in a study of blood T cell repertoires in COVID-19. Using immunoSEQ multiplex PCR, the repertoire was profiled, and TCRdb retains in-frame clones only, with some absent. The sample includes some 300,000 clones, approximately 88% seen only once; the top ten take more than 6.5%. Sequenced material: peripheral blood. The receptor source for this set is a woman between 25 and 40 years old who had recovered from COVID-19.

The chain's CDR3 is CASSSSARDYGYTF. For the CDR3, the DNA is TGTGCCAGCAGCTCCTCTGCCCGGGACTATGGCTACACCTTC. The gene calls are TRBV7-2 and TRBJ1-2; no reliable D call. The CDR3 consists of 14 residues. The germline CDR1 and CDR2 sequences are SGHTA and FQGNSA. V dropped 4 bases and J dropped 3 bases, with 12 bases sitting between them.

V and J are TRBV25-1 and TRBJ1-3; 7 bases line up with TRBD1. CDR3 length: 16 amino acids. With V trimmed by 2 bases and J by 2 bases, 6 bases remained unmatched. Germline CDR1 MGHDK, CDR2 SYGVNS. This CDR3 reads CASSEMGDSTGNTIYF. For the CDR3, the DNA is TGTGCCAGCAGTGAAATGGGGGACAGTACTGGAAACACCATATATTTT.

This chain links TRBV19 with TRBJ1-5; weak D call: TRBD1 (5 bases). The CDR3 covers 14 residues. V gave up 10 bases and J gave up 0 bases, with 13 bases separating them. The germline V gene encodes CDR1 LNHDA and CDR2 SQIVND (reference sequence). This CDR3 is CATGRGYSNQPQHF. The DNA of the CDR3 is TGTGCCACAGGAAGGGGATATAGCAATCAGCCCCAGCATTTT.

The genes are TRBV7-9 and TRBJ2-3; 13 nucleotides align to TRBD2. V trimming: 6 bases; J trimming: 1 base; junction bases outside the gene matches: 10. CDR1 and CDR2 (germline): SEHNR, FQNEAQ (reference sequence). The CDR3 runs 18 residues. The CDR3 bases are TGTGCCAGCAGTTCCGGACTAGCGGGGGCCGCTCGCACAGATACGCAGTATTTT. Translating gives CASSSGLAGAARTDTQYF.

In this sample, this clone turned up a few times. This chain uses TRBV24-1 with TRBJ2-5; weak D call: TRBD2 (6 bases). Germline V CDR1 and CDR2: KGHDR, SFDVKD. This CDR3 spans 14 amino acids. The V gene lost 12 bases and the J gene lost 2 bases, with 18 bases spanning the gap. CDR3 DNA sequence: TGTGCCGCCCACCGGGCGGGGAGGCAAGAGACCCAGTACTTC. It encodes CAAHRAGRQETQYF.

The chain joins TRBV2 to TRBJ1-6, with a possible D match to TRBD1 (6 bases). Germline V gene sequence: CDR1 SNHLY, CDR2 FYNNEI. The V gene lost 10 bases and the J gene lost 7 bases, with 11 bases spanning the gap. There are 12 residues in the CDR3. CDR3 in DNA: TGTGCCACAGGACAGAGGAATTCACCCCTCCACTTT. It codes for CATGQRNSPLHF.

The chain employs TRBV15 and TRBJ2-1; weak D call: TRBD1 (6 bases). V was cut by 5 bases and J by 9 bases, with 11 bases left in between. The CDR3 has 12 amino acids. Germline values: CDR1 LNHNV, CDR2 YYDKDF (reference sequence). For the CDR3, the DNA is TGTGCCACCAGCTCTCAGGGGCCTGAGCAGTTCTTC. Amino acids: CATSSQGPEQFF.

The chain links TRBV11-2 to TRBJ2-7, with D possibly TRBD1 on 5 matching bases. The CDR3 spans 14 residues. Trimming stripped 3 bases from V and 3 bases from J, with 12 bases between. The germline CDR1 and CDR2 sequences are SGHAT and FQNNGV. CDR3 protein: CASSFLGEYYEQYF. The DNA for the CDR3 is TGTGCCAGCAGCTTCTTAGGGGAATACTACGAGCAGTACTTC.

J is TRBJ2-2 and V is TRBV9; 7 bases agree with TRBD2. With V trimmed by 2 bases and J by 7 bases, 8 bases remained unmatched. The CDR3 covers 15 residues. In germline, CDR1 is SGDLS, CDR2 YYNGEE. Here the CDR3 DNA reads TGTGCCAGCAGCGTCAGCGGGGAAGGGGACGGGGAGCTGTTTTTT. Translating gives CASSVSGEGDGELFF.

The rearrangement links TRBV6-1 to TRBJ1-3; D call uncertain. There are 16 residues in the CDR3. The V gene's germline CDR1 is MNHNS and CDR2 SASEGT. Trimming removed 0 bases at V and 0 bases at J, with 9 bases between. CDR3 nucleotide sequence: TGTGCCAGCAGTGAAGCAGTTTCGGGCTCTGGAAACACCATATATTTT. This codes for CASSEAVSGSGNTIYF.

The chain is built from TRBV4-2 and TRBJ1-4; D is perhaps TRBD1 (6 bases). CDR3 length: 16 residues. Germline lookup yields CDR1 LGHNA and CDR2 YNFKEQ. V gave up 3 bases and J gave up 5 bases, with 16 bases separating them. The CDR3 region is CASSHAPGQRNEKLFF. As DNA, the CDR3 is TGTGCCAGCAGCCACGCCCCCGGACAGAGGAATGAAAAACTGTTTTTT.

The rearrangement joins TRBV4-1 to TRBJ2-5; 7 bases line up with TRBD1. This CDR3 contains 14 residues. CDR1 and CDR2 (germline): MGHRA, YSYEKL. The J segment lost 4 bases and the V segment lost 4 bases, leaving 6 bases of the junction unmatched. This CDR3 reads CASSLTGSGETQYF. CDR3 DNA: TGCGCCAGCAGCCTGACAGGGTCGGGAGAGACCCAGTACTTC.

The count of this clone is one. The chain uses TRBV4-3 and TRBJ1-1; 7 nucleotides line up with TRBD1. Germline CDR1 is LGHNA and CDR2 is YSLEER. Trimming cost V 3 bases and J 6 bases; bases outside gene matches: 25. There are 20 residues in the CDR3. This CDR3 is CASSHTWTGRGSAINSEAFF. The CDR3 DNA is TGCGCCAGCAGCCATACCTGGACAGGACGGGGTTCCGCAATAAATTCTGAAGCTTTCTTT.

The rearrangement links TRBV6-5 to TRBJ2-7, with TRBD1 matching over 8 bases. J was trimmed by 2 bases and V by 6 bases; bases with no gene match: 6. The CDR3 has 14 residues. Germline values: CDR1 MNHEY, CDR2 SVGAGI. In nucleotides, the CDR3 is TGTGCCAGCAGGACAGGGGTTGGGGCCTACGAGCAGTACTTC. As protein: CASRTGVGAYEQYF.

The chain joins TRBV4-1 to TRBJ1-2, with 7 bases matching TRBD1. Per germline, CDR1 MGHRA and CDR2 YSYEKL. With V trimmed by 0 bases and J by 2 bases, 3 bases remained unmatched. The CDR3 consists of 15 residues. The CDR3 loop reads CASSQDRGLNYGYTF. CDR3 nucleotides: TGCGCCAGCAGCCAAGATAGGGGGCTAAACTATGGCTACACCTTC.

The chain employs TRBV11-2 and TRBJ1-2; D remains unclear. CDR3 length: 12 residues. Germline-derived CDR1 and CDR2 are SGHAT and FQNNGV. The ends were cut back, 2 bases at V and 7 bases at J, with 8 bases in the middle. CDR3 sequence (DNA): TGTGCCAGCAGCTTAATTGTCGGTGGCTACACCTTC. The encoded protein is CASSLIVGGYTF.

The CDR3 coding sequence is TGTGCCAGCAGCCATGTAAACGGCCAAGAGACCCAGTACTTC. Its translation: CASSHVNGQETQYF. The chain recombines TRBV3-1 (or the pseudogene TRBV3-2) with TRBJ2-5; D remains ambiguous. Germline CDR1 is LGHDT and CDR2 is YNNKEL (reference sequence). V shed 3 bases and J shed 1 base, with 9 bases lying between them. This CDR3 is 14 amino acids long.

The chain is built from TRBV28 and TRBJ2-1, with TRBD1 as a possible D gene (6 bases). V gave up 6 bases and J gave up 6 bases, with 12 bases separating them. CDR1 MDHEN and CDR2 SYDVKM come from the germline V gene. This CDR3 comprises 13 residues. The CDR3 bases are TGTGCCAGCAGCCTGACAGGACCCAATGAGCAGTTCTTC. Translation: CASSLTGPNEQFF.

The chain recombines TRBV29-1 with TRBJ1-1, with D unresolved. V gave up 6 bases and J gave up 1 base, with 21 bases separating them. CDR1 is SQVTM, CDR2 ANQGSEA, per germline. CDR3 size: 16 residues. CDR3 residues: CSVAGLGREGNTEAFF. The CDR3 bases are TGCAGCGTCGCCGGGCTAGGGAGGGAGGGGAACACTGAAGCTTTCTTT.

In DNA form, the CDR3 reads TGTGCCAGCAGCGTAGAGGGACAGGGGAAAAATGAGCAGTTCTTC. Protein: CASSVEGQGKNEQFF. The rearrangement links TRBV9 to TRBJ2-1; 10 positions agree with TRBD1. Germline CDR1 SGDLS, CDR2 YYNGEE. V shed 0 bases, J shed 7 bases, and the junction held 4 bases outside the gene matches. This CDR3 is 15 amino acids long.

The chain uses TRBV19 and TRBJ1-2; tentatively, D is TRBD1 (5 bases). Germline V gene lookup returns CDR1 LNHDA and CDR2 SQIVND (reference sequence). Trimming took 5 bases from V and 3 from J, leaving 10 bases between them. CDR3 length equals 13 residues. The CDR3 sequence: CASSLWGDYGYTF. For the CDR3, the DNA is TGTGCCAGTAGTCTCTGGGGGGACTATGGCTACACCTTC.

The chain uses TRBV5-4 and TRBJ1-3; D remains unclear. Trimming shortened V by 4 bases and J by 0 bases, and 5 bases separated the two germline ends. Germline-derived CDR1 and CDR2 are SGHNT and YYREEE (reference sequence). The CDR3 is 13 residues long. CDR3 residues: CASSLPSGNTIYF. The DNA for the CDR3 is TGTGCCAGCAGCCTTCCCTCTGGAAACACCATATATTTT.

DNA for the CDR3: TGTGCCTGGAGCACACAGGGGGCGCGAAAAGCTTTCTTT. Its translation: CAWSTQGARKAFF. The chain has TRBV30 and TRBJ1-1, with 9 bases identical to TRBD1. The junction had 8 bases not matched to a gene; V was cut back by 3 bases and J by 9 bases. The germline gives CDR1 GTSNPN, CDR2 SVGIG (reference sequence). This CDR3 is 13 amino acids long.

This clone was picked up one time. The V gene is TRBV6-5, the J gene TRBJ1-2, with D possibly TRBD1 on 6 matching bases. Trimming took off 0 bases at V and 0 bases at J, with 8 bases between the two ends. This CDR3 is built from 15 residues. Per germline, CDR1 MNHEY and CDR2 SVGAGI. The CDR3 DNA is TGTGCCAGCAGTTACTCACAGGGTTCTAACTATGGCTACACCTTC. Translation: CASSYSQGSNYGYTF.

The chain links TRBV14 to TRBJ2-1; D gene ambiguous. V was cut by 8 bases and J by 8 bases, with 16 bases left in between. The CDR3 loop spans 13 amino acids. CDR1 SGHDN and CDR2 FVKESK come from the germline V gene. The CDR3 sequence: CASGLLSEHEQFF. DNA of the CDR3: TGTGCCAGCGGCCTACTCTCGGAGCATGAGCAGTTCTTC. Full variable domain (missing parts from reference TRBV14 and TRBJ2-1): EAGVTQFPSHSVIEKGQTVTLRCDPISGHDNLYWYRRVMGKEIKFLLHFVKESKQDESGMPNNRFLAERTGGTYSTLKVQPAELEDSGVYFCASGLLSEHEQFFGPGTRLTVL.

This clone was seen a few times. The chain links TRBV30 to TRBJ1-6, with 7 bases that match TRBD1. The CDR3 has 14 amino acids. Trimming cost V 2 bases and J 9 bases; bases outside gene matches: 7. Germline CDR1 and CDR2: GTSNPN and SVGIG (reference sequence). CDR3 in DNA: TGTGCCTGGAGTCAAGACAGGGAAGGTTCACCCCTCCACTTT. It translates to CAWSQDREGSPLHF.